The rows below give T cell receptor beta chains drawn from one sample of a study of early T cells in non-severe SARS-CoV-2 infection. TCRdb re-analysed the 5' RACE reads in MiXCR, keeping a single row per CDR3 protein. The sample includes about 61,000 distinct CDR3 sequences, 11% seen only once; the top ten take 1.5% to 2%. The sequenced material came from whole blood. The source of these receptors is an adult who was a healthcare worker with PCR-confirmed SARS-CoV-2 infection or an uninfected control (not recorded which). Each CDR3 is given with its conserved first and last residue. D genes are given only for firm matches. Rows may omit the clone size; those that give it use once, few, many or a size class.

clone_size,v_call,j_call,d_call,cdr3_aa,cdr3_nt
-,TRBV7-2,TRBJ2-2,TRBD1,CASSWGQGTGELFF,TGTGCCAGCAGCTGGGGACAGGGCACCGGGGAGCTGTTTTTT
few,TRBV5-4,TRBJ2-2,-,CASSPRGPRTGELFF,TGTGCCAGCAGCCCGAGAGGGCCGAGGACCGGGGAGCTGTTTTTT
many,TRBV20-1,TRBJ1-2,-,CSARDPGTLQSYTF,TGCAGTGCTAGAGATCCAGGGACCCTCCAAAGCTACACCTTC
many,TRBV29-1,TRBJ1-2,-,CSVGEGGSSPGYGYTF,TGCAGCGTTGGTGAGGGGGGGAGCTCCCCGGGCTATGGCTACACCTTC
medium-sized,TRBV27,TRBJ2-2,TRBD1,CASSMGQLAGELFF,TGTGCCAGCAGTATGGGACAGCTAGCCGGGGAGCTGTTTTTT
-,TRBV10-3,TRBJ2-7,-,CAISPQGIEQYF,TGTGCCATCAGTCCCCAGGGGATCGAGCAGTACTTC
many,TRBV7-9,TRBJ2-1,TRBD1,CASSLVAGQGYNEQFF,TGTGCCAGCAGCTTAGTCGCCGGACAGGGCTACAATGAGCAGTTCTTC
few,TRBV27,TRBJ2-5,-,CASSRRVQETQYF,TGTGCCAGCAGTCGGCGAGTCCAAGAGACCCAGTACTTC
-,TRBV12-5,TRBJ2-3,-,CASGLSRVDTQYF,TGTGCTAGTGGGCTCTCGAGGGTAGATACGCAGTATTTT
-,TRBV12-3/TRBV12-4,TRBJ2-5,-,CASSFGGRETQYF,TGTGCCAGCAGTTTTGGGGGGAGAGAGACCCAGTACTTC
-,TRBV11-2,TRBJ2-4,-,CASSQGDLNIQYF,TGTGCCAGCAGCCAGGGTGATTTAAACATTCAGTACTTC
many,TRBV12-3/TRBV12-4,TRBJ2-7,TRBD2,CASSPWGPAGMHYEQYF,TGTGCCAGCAGCCCATGGGGTCCAGCGGGGATGCACTACGAGCAGTACTTC
many,TRBV5-1,TRBJ2-4,-,CASSLEVGVGTPTAKNIQYF,TGCGCCAGCAGCTTGGAGGTAGGAGTGGGGACACCCACTGCCAAAAACATTCAGTACTTC
-,TRBV7-2,TRBJ1-1,-,CASSLVRVTEAFF,TGTGCCAGCAGCTTAGTCCGGGTCACTGAAGCTTTCTTT
-,TRBV29-1,TRBJ2-7,TRBD1,CSVDTRKGDRASYEQYF,TGCAGCGTTGATACTAGGAAGGGGGACAGGGCGTCCTACGAGCAGTACTTC
-,TRBV9,TRBJ1-1,-,CASSPELLNTEAFF,TGTGCCAGCAGCCCCGAACTTCTGAACACTGAAGCTTTCTTT
-,TRBV9,TRBJ1-1,-,CASSVHGGQGPNTEAFF,TGTGCCAGCAGCGTTCATGGGGGCCAGGGCCCGAACACTGAAGCTTTCTTT
many,TRBV5-1,TRBJ2-5,-,CASSPLGQQETQYF,TGCGCCAGCAGCCCCTTAGGACAGCAAGAGACCCAGTACTTC
-,TRBV2,TRBJ2-3,-,CASSARGHGADTQYF,TGTGCCAGCAGTGCCCGGGGACACGGGGCAGATACGCAGTATTTT
-,TRBV6-2/TRBV6-3,TRBJ1-6,-,CASSYSDAGFNSPLHF,TGTGCCAGCAGTTACTCTGATGCAGGGTTTAATTCACCCCTCCACTTT
few,TRBV12-3/TRBV12-4,TRBJ2-7,TRBD2,CASSEGTRSYEQYF,TGTGCCAGCAGTGAGGGGACTAGATCCTACGAGCAGTACTTC
-,TRBV12-3/TRBV12-4,TRBJ2-6,-,CASRTPEANVLTF,TGTGCCAGCAGAACCCCAGAGGCCAACGTCCTGACTTTC
many,TRBV14,TRBJ2-7,-,CASSHFGGNRAYEQYF,TGTGCCAGCAGCCATTTCGGAGGGAATAGGGCCTACGAGCAGTACTTC
few,TRBV20-1,TRBJ2-7,-,CSSLTVPLYEQYF,TGCAGTTCCCTCACCGTACCCCTCTACGAGCAGTACTTC
-,TRBV2,TRBJ2-1,TRBD2,CASSDAGGGANEQFF,TGTGCCAGCAGTGATGCTGGCGGGGGGGCGAATGAGCAGTTCTTC
many,TRBV7-3,TRBJ2-5,-,CASSLIHGQETQYF,TGTGCCAGCAGCTTAATACATGGACAAGAGACCCAGTACTTC
many,TRBV5-1,TRBJ2-6,TRBD2,CASSFELAGGSGANVLTF,TGCGCCAGCAGCTTTGAGCTAGCGGGGGGCTCTGGGGCCAACGTCCTGACTTTC
-,TRBV3-1,TRBJ1-2,-,CASSLRDVIYGYTF,TGTGCCAGCAGTCTCCGGGACGTCATCTATGGCTACACCTTC
few,TRBV27,TRBJ2-3,TRBD1,CASSLFLQGPYTDTQYF,TGTGCCAGCAGTTTATTCCTACAGGGGCCCTACACAGATACGCAGTATTTT
many,TRBV7-7,TRBJ2-5,TRBD1,CASLDRGQETQYF,TGTGCTAGCCTGGACAGGGGGCAAGAGACCCAGTACTTC
few,TRBV11-2,TRBJ2-1,TRBD2,CASSSGTSGRNEQFF,TGTGCCAGCAGCTCCGGGACTAGCGGGAGAAATGAGCAGTTCTTC
many,TRBV28,TRBJ2-5,-,CASVLQETQYF,TGTGCCAGCGTCCTCCAAGAGACCCAGTACTTC
many,TRBV13,TRBJ1-2,TRBD1,CASSIGQVVYGYTF,TGTGCCAGCAGCATCGGACAGGTAGTCTATGGCTACACCTTC
many,TRBV7-2,TRBJ1-2,TRBD1,CASTLAPGQNYGYTF,TGTGCCAGCACCTTAGCACCGGGACAGAACTATGGCTACACCTTC
-,TRBV18,TRBJ2-7,TRBD1,CASSPRGGQGAYEQYF,TGTGCCAGCTCACCAAGGGGAGGACAGGGGGCCTACGAGCAGTACTTC
few,TRBV7-2,TRBJ2-3,-,CASSLAGGPVDTQYF,TGTGCCAGCAGCTTAGCCGGGGGGCCCGTAGATACGCAGTATTTT
many,TRBV30,TRBJ2-2,-,CAWSQGLTTGELFF,TGTGCCTGGAGCCAGGGACTTACGACCGGGGAGCTGTTTTTT
-,TRBV7-2,TRBJ1-1,-,CASSSFVGTEAFF,TGTGCCAGCAGTTCGTTCGTGGGGACTGAAGCTTTCTTT
few,TRBV20-1,TRBJ1-2,TRBD1,CSAGGGPANYGYTF,TGCAGTGCTGGAGGGGGCCCAGCTAACTATGGCTACACCTTC
-,TRBV3-1,TRBJ2-1,TRBD1,CASSRNRGLYNEQFF,TGTGCCAGCAGCCGCAACAGGGGCCTCTACAATGAGCAGTTCTTC
few,TRBV6-5,TRBJ1-4,-,CASSRGATNEKLFF,TGTGCCAGCAGTAGGGGAGCAACTAATGAAAAACTGTTTTTT
many,TRBV6-7,TRBJ2-7,-,CASNNYEQYF,TGTGCCAGCAATAACTACGAGCAGTACTTC
-,TRBV24-1,TRBJ2-3,-,CATSDSRGSDTQYF,TGTGCCACCAGTGATTCGCGTGGGTCAGATACGCAGTATTTT
many,TRBV29-1,TRBJ1-1,-,CSVETQIDTEAFF,TGCAGCGTTGAGACCCAGATAGACACTGAAGCTTTCTTT
many,TRBV19,TRBJ2-1,-,CASSIPGSYNEQFF,TGTGCCAGTAGTATCCCGGGATCTTACAATGAGCAGTTCTTC
many,TRBV20-1,TRBJ2-3,-,CSARITVDTQYF,TGCAGTGCTAGAATAACAGTTGATACGCAGTATTTT
many,TRBV9,TRBJ2-1,-,CASSVGELASWEQFF,TGTGCCAGCAGCGTTGGAGAACTGGCTTCGTGGGAGCAGTTCTTC
-,TRBV29-1,TRBJ1-1,-,CSIPPDRGLLGTEAFF,TGCAGCATCCCACCGGACAGAGGGTTGCTAGGGACTGAAGCTTTCTTT
-,TRBV7-9,TRBJ2-7,-,CASSVPPGYEQYF,TGTGCCAGCAGCGTCCCTCCGGGCTACGAGCAGTACTTC
many,TRBV29-1,TRBJ1-4,-,CSVAFERQTNEKLFF,TGCAGCGTTGCCTTCGAAAGACAAACTAATGAAAAACTGTTTTTT
many,TRBV5-1,TRBJ2-7,TRBD2,CASSSTLAGGSYEQYF,TGCGCCAGCAGCTCGACCCTAGCGGGGGGGTCCTACGAGCAGTACTTC
many,TRBV12-3/TRBV12-4,TRBJ2-6,-,CASTATGSGANVLTF,TGTGCCAGCACCGCGACAGGCTCTGGGGCCAACGTCCTGACTTTC
-,TRBV21-1,TRBJ2-2,-,CASSKTGELFF,TGTGCCAGCAGTAAGACCGGGGAGCTGTTTTTT
many,TRBV5-6,TRBJ2-6,-,CASSFPGTGANVLTF,TGTGCCAGCAGCTTTCCAGGGACCGGGGCCAACGTCCTGACTTTC